This TCR beta chain emerged from a study of early T cells in non-severe SARS-CoV-2 infection. Study-level background: Sequencing targeted bulk RNA from unsorted whole blood, leaving chains unpaired.

General study findings and limits: Matching against VDJdb likely underestimated virus-specific expansions, favoring anti-spike CD8.

The CDR3 covers 13 residues. Per the germline V gene, CDR1 is SEHNR and CDR2 is FQNEAQ (reference sequence). V lost 3 bases and J lost 6, with 11 bases in between. A note on this clonotype: The antigen remains unidentified.

Individual cDNA molecules carried attached unique molecular identifiers. TCRdb fed the 5' RACE reads into MiXCR, producing one record per CDR3 protein. The sample lists 35,000 to 40,000 distinct CDR3 sequences; roughly 9.9% were seen once. Sequenced input: whole blood. This rearrangement joins TRBV7-9 to TRBJ1-1; tentatively, D is TRBD1 (5 bases). This TCR derives from an adult who was a healthcare worker with PCR-confirmed SARS-CoV-2 infection or an uninfected control (not recorded which). The CDR3 spells CASSFGRDAEAFF. The CDR3 nucleotides read TGTGCCAGCAGCTTCGGAAGGGACGCTGAAGCTTTCTTT.